The clone carrying this TCR beta chain showed up just a few times. Antigen: not known. This record comes from a study of identical twins. Study conclusions and caveats: The authors drew conclusions from cross-sectional statistical analysis rather than following the same donors. Cord blood's abundant beta clonotypes had fewer insertions, unlike memory repertoires.

This CDR3 is built from 18 residues. Trimming removed 7 bases from V and 0 bases from J; junction bases left unmatched: 10. Germline CDR1 MNHEY, CDR2 SMNVEV (reference sequence). TCRdb analysed the 5' RACE reads with MiXCR anew, one entry per CDR3 protein. The repertoire has 750,000 to 950,000 distinct CDR3 sequences, over 9% of them found once; the top ten carry around 1.6%. This sample was shared with a second study, whose subject was yellow fever vaccine responses in identical twins. This second study says: It has been reported that, in twins, the vaccine T cell response seemed partly convergent and partly personalized.

This receptor was identified in a woman aged 18-35 years in good health. V is TRBV27 and J is TRBJ2-2, with 11 bases fitting TRBD2. Specimen: PBMCs. The chain's CDR3 is CASTLIAGGTANTGELFF. The CDR3 DNA is TGTGCCAGCACTCTGATAGCGGGAGGGACCGCGAACACCGGGGAGCTGTTTTTT.